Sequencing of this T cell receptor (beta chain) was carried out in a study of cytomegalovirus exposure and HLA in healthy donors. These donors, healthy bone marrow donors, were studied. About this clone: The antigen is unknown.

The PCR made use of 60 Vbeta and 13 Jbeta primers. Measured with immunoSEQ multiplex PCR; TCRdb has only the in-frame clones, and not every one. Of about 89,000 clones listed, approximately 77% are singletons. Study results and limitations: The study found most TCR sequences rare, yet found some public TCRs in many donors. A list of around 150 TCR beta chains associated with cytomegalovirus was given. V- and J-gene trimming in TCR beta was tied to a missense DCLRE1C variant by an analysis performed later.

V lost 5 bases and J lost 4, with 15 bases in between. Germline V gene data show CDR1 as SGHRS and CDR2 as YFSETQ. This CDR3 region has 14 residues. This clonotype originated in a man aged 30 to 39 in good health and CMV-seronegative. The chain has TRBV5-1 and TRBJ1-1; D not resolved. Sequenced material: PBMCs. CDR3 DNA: TGCGCCAGCAGTCTACAAGTTGAGGGCACTGAAGCTTTCTTT. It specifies CASSLQVEGTEAFF.